This T cell receptor (beta chain) was identified in a study of T cell responses to AZD1222 COVID-19 vaccine. Sequencing used immunoSEQ multiplex PCR; TCRdb keeps in-frame clones, though not all of them. The data show 120,000 to 150,000 clones, with 75% to 95% seen just once and approximately 3% held by the top ten. The CDR3 runs 17 residues. J lost 3 bases, V lost 0 bases, and 7 bases had no gene match. CDR1 and CDR2 (germline): SEHNR, FQNEAQ (reference sequence). V usage is TRBV7-9 and J usage is TRBJ1-4; 7 nucleotides line up with TRBD1. The TCR sequence derives from an adult in good health. The material sequenced was peripheral blood, taken on day 0 of MenACWY control vaccination. This CDR3 is CASSLAPRDRPNEKLFF. The CDR3 DNA follows: TGTGCCAGCAGCTTAGCGCCAAGGGACAGACCTAATGAAAAACTGTTTTTT.